This is a list of T cell receptor beta chains from one sample in a study of blood T cell repertoires in COVID-19. Sequencing used immunoSEQ multiplex PCR; TCRdb keeps in-frame clones, though not all of them. The sample contains a few hundred thousand clones, approximately 85% of which appear only once. The specimen sequenced was peripheral blood. The source of these receptors is a woman in her seventies with COVID-19, enrolled during active disease. Both conserved end residues are trimmed from each CDR3. Clone size appears in some rows only: once, few, many, or a class for an expanded clone.

TRBV7-2,TRBJ1-2,-,ASSFLNPGQGNGYT
TRBV4-3,TRBJ1-6,-,ASSPGVFNSPLH
TRBV9,TRBJ1-1,-,ASSAPVTENTEAF
TRBV7-7,TRBJ2-3,-,ASSPRGADTQY
TRBV29-1,TRBJ2-3,-,SVDLSPTDTQY
TRBV30,TRBJ2-1,-,AWGRRLNEQF
TRBV11-2,TRBJ2-1,-,ASSLLREQF
TRBV4-2,TRBJ2-7,-,ASSNGGGEEQY
TRBV2,TRBJ1-4,-,ASREVSGLF
TRBV5-5,TRBJ2-7,-,ASSDSGLAGRYEQY
TRBV5-1,TRBJ1-1,-,ASSKGQVGTEAF
TRBV28,TRBJ1-4,-,ASSLTGGTNEKLF
TRBV30,TRBJ1-3,-,AWTATATGNTIY
TRBV28,TRBJ1-2,-,ASRKLRDRVGYT
TRBV7-8,TRBJ1-1,-,ASSSAGGRVTEAF
TRBV19,TRBJ2-7,-,ASSIGLGLAASEQY
TRBV28,TRBJ1-6,-,ATKGGAESPLH
TRBV27,TRBJ2-1,-,ASRLGGARRYNEQF
TRBV29-1,TRBJ2-7,-,SVAPSGAYEQY
TRBV5-4,TRBJ1-6,-,ASSLDGNNSPLH
TRBV6-5,TRBJ1-1,once,ASRINSMNTEAF